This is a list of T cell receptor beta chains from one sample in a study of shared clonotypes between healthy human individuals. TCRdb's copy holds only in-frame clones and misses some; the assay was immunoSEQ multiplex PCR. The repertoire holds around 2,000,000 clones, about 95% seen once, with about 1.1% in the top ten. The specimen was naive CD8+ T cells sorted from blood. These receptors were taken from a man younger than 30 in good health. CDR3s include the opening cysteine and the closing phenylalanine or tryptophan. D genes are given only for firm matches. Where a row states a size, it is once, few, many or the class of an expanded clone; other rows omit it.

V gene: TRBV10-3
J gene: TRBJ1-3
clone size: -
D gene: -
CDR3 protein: CAISGGATGTGNTIYF
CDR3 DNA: TGTGCCATCAGTGGGGGCGCTACAGGGACTGGAAACACCATATATTTT

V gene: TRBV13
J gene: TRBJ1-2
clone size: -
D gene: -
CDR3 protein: CASSLERGDYGYTF
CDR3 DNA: TGTGCCAGCAGCTTAGAACGGGGAGACTATGGCTACACCTTC

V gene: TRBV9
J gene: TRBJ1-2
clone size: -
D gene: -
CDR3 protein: CASSPADYGYTF
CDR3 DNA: TGTGCCAGCAGCCCGGCGGATTACGGCTACACCTTC

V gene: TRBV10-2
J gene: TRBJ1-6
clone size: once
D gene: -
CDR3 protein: CASRGAQPYYSPLHF
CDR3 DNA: TGCGCCAGCAGAGGGGCGCAACCGTATTATTCACCCCTCCACTTT

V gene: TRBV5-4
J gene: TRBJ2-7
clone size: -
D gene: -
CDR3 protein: CASSLAYGTYEQYF
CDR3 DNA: TGTGCCAGCAGCTTGGCTTACGGAACCTACGAGCAGTACTTC

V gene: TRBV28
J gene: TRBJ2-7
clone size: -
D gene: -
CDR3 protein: CASSFGLYEQYF
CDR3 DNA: TGTGCCAGCAGTTTCGGACTCTACGAGCAGTACTTC

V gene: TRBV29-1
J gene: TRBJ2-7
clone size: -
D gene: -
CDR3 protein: CSVTAGFEQYF
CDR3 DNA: TGCAGCGTCACAGCAGGGTTCGAGCAGTACTTC

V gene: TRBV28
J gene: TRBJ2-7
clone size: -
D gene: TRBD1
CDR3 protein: CASSLNRGYEQYF
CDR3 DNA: TGTGCCAGCAGTTTAAACAGGGGCTACGAGCAGTACTTC

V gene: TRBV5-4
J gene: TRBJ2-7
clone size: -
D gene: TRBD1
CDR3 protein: CASSATGGHEQYF
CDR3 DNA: TGTGCCAGCAGCGCGACAGGGGGCCACGAGCAGTACTTC

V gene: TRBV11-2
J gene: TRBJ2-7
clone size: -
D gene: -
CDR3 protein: CASSLGVGRNPYEQYF
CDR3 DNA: TGTGCCAGCAGCTTAGGGGTCGGGCGGAACCCCTACGAGCAGTACTTC

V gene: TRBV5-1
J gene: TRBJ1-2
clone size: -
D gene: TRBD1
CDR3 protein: CASSLGDSLYGYTF
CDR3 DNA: TGCGCCAGCAGCTTGGGGGACAGTCTCTATGGCTACACCTTC

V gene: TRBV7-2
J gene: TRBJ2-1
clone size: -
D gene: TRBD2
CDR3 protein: CASILAGTSYNEQFF
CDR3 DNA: TGTGCCAGCATCCTAGCGGGGACCTCCTACAATGAGCAGTTCTTC

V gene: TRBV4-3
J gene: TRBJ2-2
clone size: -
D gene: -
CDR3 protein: CASSQERGDTGELFF
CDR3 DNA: TGCGCCAGCAGCCAAGAACGGGGAGACACCGGGGAGCTGTTTTTT

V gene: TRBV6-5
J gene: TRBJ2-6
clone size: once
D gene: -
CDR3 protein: CASKGDNSGANVLTF
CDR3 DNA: TGTGCCAGCAAGGGGGATAACTCTGGGGCCAACGTCCTGACTTTC

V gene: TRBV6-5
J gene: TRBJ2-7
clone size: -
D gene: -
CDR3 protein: CASSYSVGDYEQYF
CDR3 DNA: TGTGCCAGCAGTTACTCCGTAGGAGACTACGAGCAGTACTTC

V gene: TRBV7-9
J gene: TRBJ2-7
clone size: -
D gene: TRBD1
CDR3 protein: CASSLTRDRGYEQYF
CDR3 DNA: TGTGCCAGCAGCTTAACCCGGGACAGGGGCTACGAGCAGTACTTC

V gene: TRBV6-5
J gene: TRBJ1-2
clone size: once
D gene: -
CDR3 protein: CASSSTGSTNYGYTF
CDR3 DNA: TGTGCCAGCAGTTCTACAGGCAGTACTAACTATGGCTACACCTTC

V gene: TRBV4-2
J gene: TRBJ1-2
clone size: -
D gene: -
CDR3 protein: CASSHGTSHHWADYGYTF
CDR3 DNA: TGTGCCAGCAGCCACGGGACATCTCACCATTGGGCGGACTATGGCTACACCTTC

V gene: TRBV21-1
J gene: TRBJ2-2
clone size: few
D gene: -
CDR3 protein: CASSEGGGANTGELFF
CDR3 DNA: TGTGCCAGCAGTGAAGGAGGCGGAGCGAACACCGGGGAGCTGTTTTTT

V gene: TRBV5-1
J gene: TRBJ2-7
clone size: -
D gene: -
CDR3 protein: CASSLGFGGLSYEQYF
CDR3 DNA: TGCGCCAGCAGCTTAGGGTTCGGGGGCCTTTCCTACGAGCAGTACTTC

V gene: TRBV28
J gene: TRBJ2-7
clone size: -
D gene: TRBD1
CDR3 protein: CASSGTGFHEQYF
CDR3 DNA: TGTGCCAGCAGCGGGACAGGTTTCCACGAGCAGTACTTC

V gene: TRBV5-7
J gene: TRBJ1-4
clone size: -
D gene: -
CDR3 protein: CASSLGTGENEKLFF
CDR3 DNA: TGTGCCAGCAGCTTGGGGACGGGTGAAAATGAAAAACTGTTTTTT

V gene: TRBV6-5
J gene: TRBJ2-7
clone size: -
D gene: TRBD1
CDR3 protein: CASSYATGSYEQYF
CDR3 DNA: TGTGCCAGCAGTTACGCGACAGGGTCCTACGAGCAGTACTTC

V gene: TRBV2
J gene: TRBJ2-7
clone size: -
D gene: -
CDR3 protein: CASSAGAHDYEQYF
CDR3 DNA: TGTGCCAGCAGTGCAGGGGCGCACGACTACGAGCAGTACTTC

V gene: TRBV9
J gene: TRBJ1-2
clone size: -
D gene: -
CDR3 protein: CASSVSRKRYGYTF
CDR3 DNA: TGTGCCAGCAGCGTTTCCAGAAAACGCTATGGCTACACCTTC

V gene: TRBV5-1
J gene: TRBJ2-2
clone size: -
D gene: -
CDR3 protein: CASSLEGGLLLGTGELFF
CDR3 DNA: TGCGCCAGCAGCTTGGAGGGCGGCCTTCTTTTGGGGACCGGGGAGCTGTTTTTT

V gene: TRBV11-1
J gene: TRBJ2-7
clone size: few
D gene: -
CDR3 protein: CASSPSPGSYEQYF
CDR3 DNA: TGTGCCAGCAGCCCCTCTCCCGGCTCCTACGAGCAGTACTTC

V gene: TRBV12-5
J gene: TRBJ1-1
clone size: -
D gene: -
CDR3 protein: CASGFLRGEWAEAFF
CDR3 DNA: TGTGCTAGTGGTTTCCTGAGGGGGGAATGGGCTGAAGCTTTCTTT

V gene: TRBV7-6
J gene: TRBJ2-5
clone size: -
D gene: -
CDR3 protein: CASAPGYQETQYF
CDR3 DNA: TGTGCCAGCGCTCCCGGGTACCAAGAGACCCAGTACTTC

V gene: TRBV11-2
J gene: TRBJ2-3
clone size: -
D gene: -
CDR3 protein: CASSLYTDTSTDTQYF
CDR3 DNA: TGTGCCAGCAGCTTATACACGGATACTAGCACAGATACGCAGTATTTT

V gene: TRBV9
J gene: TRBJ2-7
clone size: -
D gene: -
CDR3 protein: CASSVGGFSYEQYF
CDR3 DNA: TGTGCCAGCAGCGTAGGGGGCTTTAGCTACGAGCAGTACTTC

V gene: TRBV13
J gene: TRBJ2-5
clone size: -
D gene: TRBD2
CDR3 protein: CASSLGGGNQETQYF
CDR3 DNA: TGTGCCAGCAGCTTAGGGGGAGGGAACCAAGAGACCCAGTACTTC

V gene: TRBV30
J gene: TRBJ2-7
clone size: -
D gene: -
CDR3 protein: CAWSVQGPEQYF
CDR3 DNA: TGTGCCTGGAGTGTACAGGGTCCAGAGCAGTACTTC

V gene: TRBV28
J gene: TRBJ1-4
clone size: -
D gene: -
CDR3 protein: CASRQTRLIEKLFF
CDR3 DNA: TGTGCCAGCAGGCAAACTCGTCTCATTGAAAAACTGTTTTTT

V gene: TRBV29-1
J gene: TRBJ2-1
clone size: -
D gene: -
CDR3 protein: CSVGAVNSNEQFF
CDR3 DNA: TGCAGCGTAGGAGCAGTCAATAGCAATGAGCAGTTCTTC

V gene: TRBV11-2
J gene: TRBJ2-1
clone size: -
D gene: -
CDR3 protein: CASSLILNEQFF
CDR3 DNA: TGTGCCAGCAGCTTAATTTTGAATGAGCAGTTCTTC

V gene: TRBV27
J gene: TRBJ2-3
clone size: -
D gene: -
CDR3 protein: CASSLRVSGTDTQYF
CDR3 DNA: TGTGCCAGCAGTTTAAGGGTGAGTGGCACAGATACGCAGTATTTT

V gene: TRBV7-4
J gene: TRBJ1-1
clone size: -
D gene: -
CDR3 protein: CASTPPGAVGTEAFF
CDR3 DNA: TGTGCCAGCACCCCCCCGGGGGCAGTTGGCACTGAAGCTTTCTTT

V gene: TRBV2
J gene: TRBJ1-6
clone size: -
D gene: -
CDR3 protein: CASSEAVPPLHF
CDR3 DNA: TGTGCCAGCAGTGAAGCTGTTCCACCCCTCCACTTT

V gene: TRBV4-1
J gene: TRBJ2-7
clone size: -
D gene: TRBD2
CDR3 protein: CASSHLAGEQYF
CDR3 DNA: TGCGCCAGCAGCCACCTAGCGGGAGAGCAGTACTTC

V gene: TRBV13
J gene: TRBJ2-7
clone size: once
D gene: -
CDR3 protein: CASSLSPGPLEQYF
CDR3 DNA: TGTGCCAGCAGCTTATCGCCGGGCCCCCTCGAGCAGTACTTC

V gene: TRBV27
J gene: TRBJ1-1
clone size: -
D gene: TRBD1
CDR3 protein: CASSWTGGFTEAFF
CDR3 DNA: TGTGCCAGCTCCTGGACAGGGGGCTTCACTGAAGCTTTCTTT

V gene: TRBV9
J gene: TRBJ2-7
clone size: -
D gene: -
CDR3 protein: CASSTGTEAYEQYF
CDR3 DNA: TGTGCCAGCAGCACCGGGACGGAAGCCTACGAGCAGTACTTC

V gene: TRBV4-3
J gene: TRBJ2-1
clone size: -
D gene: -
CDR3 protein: CASSLSREPVNEQFF
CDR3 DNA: TGCGCCAGCAGCCTATCACGGGAGCCCGTTAATGAGCAGTTCTTC

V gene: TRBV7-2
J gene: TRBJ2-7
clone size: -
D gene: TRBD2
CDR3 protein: CASSLAGVGLAGGEQYF
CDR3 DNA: TGTGCCAGCAGCTTAGCCGGGGTGGGACTAGCGGGAGGCGAGCAGTACTTC

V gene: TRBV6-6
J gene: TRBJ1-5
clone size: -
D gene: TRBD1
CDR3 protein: CASSTLETGFNQPQHF
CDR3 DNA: TGTGCCAGCAGTACGCTAGAGACAGGGTTTAATCAGCCCCAGCATTTT

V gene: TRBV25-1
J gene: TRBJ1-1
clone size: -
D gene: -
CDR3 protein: CASSDPAGLNTEAFF
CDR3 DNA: TGTGCCAGCAGTGACCCCGCGGGACTGAACACTGAAGCTTTCTTT

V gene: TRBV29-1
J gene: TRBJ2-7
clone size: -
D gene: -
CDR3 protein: CSVRDIPYEQYF
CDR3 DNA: TGCAGCGTTCGGGACATTCCCTACGAGCAGTACTTC

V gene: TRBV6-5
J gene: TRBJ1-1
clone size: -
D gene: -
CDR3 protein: CASSYWDGEAFF
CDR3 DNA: TGTGCCAGCAGTTACTGGGACGGTGAAGCTTTCTTT

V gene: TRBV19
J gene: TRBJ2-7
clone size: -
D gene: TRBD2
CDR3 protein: CASSPSSGFYEQYF
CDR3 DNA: TGTGCCAGTAGCCCGAGTAGCGGGTTCTACGAGCAGTACTTC

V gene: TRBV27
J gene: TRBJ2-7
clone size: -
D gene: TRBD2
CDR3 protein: CASSPGTSGRTPDEQYF
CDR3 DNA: TGTGCCAGCAGTCCCGGGACTAGCGGGAGAACTCCTGATGAGCAGTACTTC

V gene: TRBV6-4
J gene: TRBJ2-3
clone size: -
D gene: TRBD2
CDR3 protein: CASSKAGDNTDTQYF
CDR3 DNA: TGTGCCAGCAGTAAAGCGGGGGACAACACAGATACGCAGTATTTT

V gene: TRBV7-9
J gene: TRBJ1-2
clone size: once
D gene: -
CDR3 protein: CASSNAADRVYGYTF
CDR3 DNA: TGTGCCAGCAGCAACGCCGCGGACCGCGTCTATGGCTACACCTTC

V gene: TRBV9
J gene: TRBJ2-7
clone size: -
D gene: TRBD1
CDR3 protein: CASSPGGTGGDEQYF
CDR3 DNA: TGTGCCAGCAGCCCGGGAGGGACAGGGGGTGACGAGCAGTACTTC

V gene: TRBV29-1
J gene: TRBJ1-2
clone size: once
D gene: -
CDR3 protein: CSVPSAYGYTF
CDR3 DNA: TGCAGCGTCCCCTCGGCCTATGGCTACACCTTC

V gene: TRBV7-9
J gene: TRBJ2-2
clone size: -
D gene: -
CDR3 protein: CASSLLTGNTGELFF
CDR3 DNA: TGTGCCAGCAGCTTATTGACAGGGAACACCGGGGAGCTGTTTTTT

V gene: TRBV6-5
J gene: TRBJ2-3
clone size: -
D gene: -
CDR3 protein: CASSPVGGGADTQYF
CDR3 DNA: TGTGCCAGCAGTCCAGTGGGGGGGGGCGCAGATACGCAGTATTTT